These 2 T cell receptor beta chains were sequenced from one sample in a study of CD8+ T cells in alopecia areata. cDNA prepared by RNA extraction and subsequent reverse transcription served as the template for sequencing. The protocol was immunoSEQ multiplex PCR, while the TCRdb copy is restricted to in-frame clones and leaves out a portion. The sample lists 140,000 to 150,000 clones, 58% occurring once. The sequences come from CD4+ T cells sorted from blood, collected at week 0. These receptors were taken from a human donor with alopecia areata.

V gene TRBV25-1 combines with J gene TRBJ2-5; TRBD2 might be the D (7 bases). The V gene lost 7 bases and the J gene lost 2 bases, with 17 bases spanning the gap. There are 15 residues in the CDR3. Looked up from germline, CDR1 is MGHDK and CDR2 is SYGVNS. Here the CDR3 DNA reads TGTGCCAGCATATCTTTGGGAGGGACACAAGAGACCCAGTACTTC. Translation: CASISLGGTQETQYF.

The J gene is TRBJ1-1, the V gene TRBV7-6, with D tentatively TRBD1 (5 bases). Trimming shortened V by 1 base and J by 5 bases, and 17 bases separated the two germline ends. CDR1 is SGHVS, CDR2 FNYEAQ, per germline. The CDR3 length is 16 residues. The CDR3 DNA reads as TGTGCCAGCAGCTTAGGACGAGTAAGGGGAGAAACTGAAGCTTTCTTT. Translation: CASSLGRVRGETEAFF.